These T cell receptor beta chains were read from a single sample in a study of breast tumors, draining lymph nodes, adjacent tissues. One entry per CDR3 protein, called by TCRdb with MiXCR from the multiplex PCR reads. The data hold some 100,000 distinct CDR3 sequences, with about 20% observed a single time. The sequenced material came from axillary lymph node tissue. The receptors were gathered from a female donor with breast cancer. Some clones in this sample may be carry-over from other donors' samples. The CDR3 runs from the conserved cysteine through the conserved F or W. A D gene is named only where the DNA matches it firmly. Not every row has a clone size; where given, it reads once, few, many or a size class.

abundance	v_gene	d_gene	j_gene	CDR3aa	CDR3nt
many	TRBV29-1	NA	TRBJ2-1	CSASWGGHYNEQFF	TGCAGCGCCAGTTGGGGGGGCCACTACAATGAGCAGTTCTTC
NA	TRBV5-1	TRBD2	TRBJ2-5	CASSGGTSGETQYF	TGCGCCAGCAGCGGGGGGACTAGCGGGGAGACCCAGTACTTC
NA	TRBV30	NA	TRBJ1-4	CAWKSGPRNEKLFF	TGTGCCTGGAAATCGGGACCGCGTAATGAAAAACTGTTTTTT
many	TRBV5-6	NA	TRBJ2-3	CASSSTRDRTTDTQYF	TGTGCCAGCAGCTCAACGCGGGACAGAACCACAGATACGCAGTATTTT
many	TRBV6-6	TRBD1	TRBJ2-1	CASLGTGVSNEQFF	TGTGCCAGTCTGGGGACAGGGGTTAGCAATGAGCAGTTCTTC
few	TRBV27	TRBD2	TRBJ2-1	CASSLSTSVGDNEQFF	TGTGCCAGCAGTTTATCGACTAGCGTAGGGGACAATGAGCAGTTCTTC
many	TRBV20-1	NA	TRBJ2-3	CSAGSSSLFTDTQYF	TGCAGTGCTGGTTCCAGTTCATTGTTCACAGATACGCAGTATTTT
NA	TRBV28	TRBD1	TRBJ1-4	CASSLTGGEKLFF	TGTGCCAGCAGTTTGACAGGGGGCGAAAAACTGTTTTTT
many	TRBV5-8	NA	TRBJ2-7	CASSLGGWSYEQYF	TGTGCCAGCAGCTTGGGGGGTTGGTCCTACGAGCAGTACTTC
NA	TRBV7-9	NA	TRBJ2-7	CASSPGLREYEQYF	TGTGCCAGCAGCCCCGGGTTACGAGAATACGAGCAGTACTTC
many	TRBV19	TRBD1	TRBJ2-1	CASSISDRVSPRISYNEQFF	TGTGCCAGTAGTATCTCGGACAGGGTGAGTCCCCGGATCTCCTACAATGAGCAGTTCTTC
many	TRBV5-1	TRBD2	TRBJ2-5	CASSLLPSGETQYF	TGCGCCAGCAGCTTGTTACCTAGCGGGGAGACCCAGTACTTC
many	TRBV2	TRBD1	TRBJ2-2	CASRFNRGFRTGELFF	TGTGCCAGCAGATTTAACAGGGGGTTCCGCACCGGGGAGCTGTTTTTT
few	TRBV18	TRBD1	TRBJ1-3	CASSPPGTGVTSGNTIYF	TGTGCCAGCTCACCGCCCGGGACAGGTGTCACCTCTGGAAACACCATATATTTT
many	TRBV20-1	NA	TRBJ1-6	CSAKQGRGIINSPLHF	TGCAGTGCTAAACAGGGAAGGGGGATTATTAATTCACCCCTCCACTTT
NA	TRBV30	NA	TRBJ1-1	CAWSELNRAEAFF	TGTGCCTGGAGTGAATTGAACAGGGCTGAAGCTTTCTTT
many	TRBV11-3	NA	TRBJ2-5	CASSLGYGDQETQYF	TGTGCCAGCAGCTTAGGGTACGGGGATCAAGAGACCCAGTACTTC
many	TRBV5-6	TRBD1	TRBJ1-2	CASSPRTGVGYTF	TGTGCCAGCAGCCCACGGACAGGCGTGGGCTACACCTTC
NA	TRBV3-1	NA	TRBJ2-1	CASSPSVAVFDNEQFF	TGTGCCAGCAGCCCTAGCGTGGCGGTCTTTGACAATGAGCAGTTCTTC
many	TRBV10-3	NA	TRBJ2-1	CAIRGGFGNEQFF	TGTGCCATAAGAGGAGGGTTTGGCAATGAGCAGTTCTTC
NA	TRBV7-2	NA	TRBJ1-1	CASSLGGRGAEAFF	TGTGCCAGCAGCTTAGGAGGGCGAGGGGCTGAAGCTTTCTTT
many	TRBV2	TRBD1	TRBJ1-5	CASSPGTGNQPQHF	TGTGCCAGCAGTCCCGGGACAGGCAATCAGCCCCAGCATTTT
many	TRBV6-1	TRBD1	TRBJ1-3	CASTQGAFSSGNTIYF	TGTGCCAGCACCCAGGGGGCCTTTTCCTCTGGAAACACCATATATTTT
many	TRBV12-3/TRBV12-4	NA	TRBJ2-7	CASSPTGAVFEQYF	TGTGCCAGCAGTCCGACAGGAGCCGTCTTCGAGCAGTACTTC
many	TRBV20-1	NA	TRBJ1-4	CSAERNKKLFF	TGCAGTGCAGAACGGAACAAAAAACTGTTTTTT
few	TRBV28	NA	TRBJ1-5	CASSSGELSNQPQHF	TGTGCCAGCAGTTCAGGGGAACTTAGCAATCAGCCCCAGCATTTT
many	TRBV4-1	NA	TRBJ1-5	CASSPTAFINQPQHF	TGCGCCAGCAGTCCAACAGCTTTTATCAATCAGCCCCAGCATTTT
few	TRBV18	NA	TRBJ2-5	CASSGGTAQETQYF	TGTGCCAGCTCAGGAGGGACAGCACAAGAGACCCAGTACTTC
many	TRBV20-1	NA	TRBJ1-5	CSASGGLSNQPQHF	TGCAGTGCTAGCGGGGGGTTGAGCAATCAGCCCCAGCATTTT
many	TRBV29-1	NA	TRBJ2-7	CSVGSTYEQYF	TGCAGCGTTGGTAGCACCTACGAGCAGTACTTC
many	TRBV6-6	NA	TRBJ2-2	CASKTDWEERTGELFF	TGTGCCAGCAAGACAGATTGGGAGGAGAGAACCGGGGAGCTGTTTTTT
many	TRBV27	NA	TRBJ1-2	CASSLSANYGYTF	TGTGCCAGCAGTTTATCAGCGAACTATGGCTACACCTTC
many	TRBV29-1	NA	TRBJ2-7	CSARGGSSYEQYF	TGCAGCGCTAGGGGGGGCAGCTCCTACGAGCAGTACTTC
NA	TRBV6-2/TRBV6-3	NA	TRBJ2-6	CASSYNSGANVLTF	TGTGCCAGCAGTTACAACTCTGGGGCCAACGTCCTGACTTTC
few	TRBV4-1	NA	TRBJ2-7	CASSPLGQAKRQYF	TGCGCCAGCAGCCCCCTCGGCCAGGCTAAACGGCAGTACTTC
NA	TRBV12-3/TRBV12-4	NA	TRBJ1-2	CASSLRHLGYGYTF	TGTGCCAGCAGTTTAAGACACTTGGGCTATGGCTACACCTTC
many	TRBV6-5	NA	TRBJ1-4	CASSYGSGPTEKLFF	TGTGCCAGCAGTTACGGCTCCGGGCCCACTGAAAAACTGTTTTTT
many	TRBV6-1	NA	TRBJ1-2	CASSESVVFNYGYTF	TGTGCCAGCAGTGAATCAGTAGTATTTAACTATGGCTACACCTTC
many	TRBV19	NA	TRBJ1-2	CASSNRERLYYGYTF	TGTGCCAGTAGTAACAGGGAAAGGTTATACTATGGCTACACCTTC
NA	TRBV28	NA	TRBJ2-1	CASSLVRAGSKNEQFF	TGTGCCAGCAGTTTGGTCCGGGCAGGCTCTAAAAATGAGCAGTTCTTC
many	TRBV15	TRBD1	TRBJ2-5	CATSDRVRETQYF	TGTGCCACCAGCGACAGGGTTAGAGAGACCCAGTACTTC
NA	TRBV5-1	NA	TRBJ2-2	CASSLGQNTGELFF	TGCGCCAGCAGCTTGGGACAGAACACCGGGGAGCTGTTTTTT
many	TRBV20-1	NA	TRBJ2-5	CSATRSQETQYF	TGCAGTGCTACACGGAGTCAAGAGACCCAGTACTTC
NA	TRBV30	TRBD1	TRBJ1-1	CAWRRDRGSEAFF	TGTGCCTGGAGACGGGACAGGGGTTCTGAAGCTTTCTTT
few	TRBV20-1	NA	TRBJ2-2	CSAPAEGGELFF	TGCAGTGCCCCCGCCGAGGGCGGGGAGCTGTTTTTT
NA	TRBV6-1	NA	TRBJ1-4	CASSEEATEASKLFF	TGTGCCAGCAGTGAAGAGGCAACTGAAGCGAGTAAACTGTTTTTT
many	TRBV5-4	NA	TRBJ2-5	CASSLPVSGQETQYF	TGTGCCAGCAGCCTGCCAGTAAGCGGCCAAGAGACCCAGTACTTC
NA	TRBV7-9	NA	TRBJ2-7	CASSDTGGSSPYEQYF	TGTGCCAGCAGCGACACCGGCGGAAGCTCCCCCTACGAGCAGTACTTC